The rows below give T cell receptor beta chains drawn from one sample of a study of cytomegalovirus exposure and HLA in healthy donors. Sequencing was performed with immunoSEQ multiplex PCR; in TCRdb, only in-frame clones are kept and a portion is missing. This sample has about 95,000 clones, with 60% to 85% found just once. The sequenced sample consisted of PBMCs. The receptors were gathered from a man aged 25 to 40 in good health and CMV-seropositive. Each CDR3 is given with its conserved first and last residue. The order of the fields is clone size, V gene, D gene, J gene, CDR3 DNA, CDR3 protein. D genes are given only for firm matches. Clone size, where shown, is once, few, many, or a class for clones that have expanded.

size: NA; V: TRBV5-6; D: NA; J: TRBJ1-6; DNA: TGTGCCAGCAGCTACAGAAACCTCAATTCACCCCTCCACTTT; CDR3: CASSYRNLNSPLHF
size: NA; V: TRBV19; D: NA; J: TRBJ1-1; DNA: TGTGCCAGTAGTATAAAGGCTAGGGGAACTGAAGCTTTCTTT; CDR3: CASSIKARGTEAFF
size: NA; V: TRBV6-5; D: NA; J: TRBJ2-1; DNA: TGTGCCAGCACCCGGGACTCGATGGAGAATGAGCAGTTCTTC; CDR3: CASTRDSMENEQFF
size: NA; V: TRBV29-1; D: NA; J: TRBJ2-3; DNA: TGCAGCGTTAACCCCATGGGCTCAGATACGCAGTATTTT; CDR3: CSVNPMGSDTQYF
size: NA; V: TRBV5-1; D: TRBD1; J: TRBJ2-1; DNA: TGCGCCAGCAGCTTGGAGGGGACAGGGGGCCCCGTGAATGAGCAGTTCTTC; CDR3: CASSLEGTGGPVNEQFF
size: once; V: TRBV28; D: NA; J: TRBJ2-7; DNA: TGTGCCAGCAGTCCCTCCCCCTCACACAGGGTGGGTCCCTACGAGCAGTACTTC; CDR3: CASSPSPSHRVGPYEQYF
size: NA; V: TRBV27; D: TRBD2; J: TRBJ2-4; DNA: TGTGCCAGCAGTTTAATAACTAGCGGGGGGAACATTCAGTACTTC; CDR3: CASSLITSGGNIQYF
size: NA; V: TRBV11-1; D: NA; J: TRBJ2-1; DNA: TGTGCCAGCCGTAGGTGGGGGGACGAGCAGTTCTTC; CDR3: CASRRWGDEQFF
size: NA; V: TRBV6-1; D: NA; J: TRBJ1-5; DNA: TGTGCCAGCAGTGAGGAACACCGCGGGCCCCAGCATTTT; CDR3: CASSEEHRGPQHF
size: few; V: TRBV25-1; D: NA; J: TRBJ2-1; DNA: TGTGCCAGCAGTGAATTAGGGATTAGCGACAATGAGCAGTTCTTC; CDR3: CASSELGISDNEQFF
size: NA; V: TRBV5-5; D: NA; J: TRBJ2-5; DNA: TGTGCCAGCAGCTTGGCCGGGAAAGAGACCCAGTACTTC; CDR3: CASSLAGKETQYF
size: NA; V: TRBV7-8; D: TRBD1; J: TRBJ1-5; DNA: TGTGCCAGCAGCTTACGACAGGGGTTCCAGCCCCAGCATTTT; CDR3: CASSLRQGFQPQHF
size: NA; V: TRBV9; D: TRBD1; J: TRBJ1-5; DNA: TGTGCCAGCAGCGCCTGGGACAGTAGCAATCAGCCCCAGCATTTT; CDR3: CASSAWDSSNQPQHF
size: NA; V: TRBV27; D: TRBD1; J: TRBJ1-1; DNA: TGTGCCAGCAGTTCTAGACAGGGGAGGGCTTTCTTT; CDR3: CASSSRQGRAFF
size: NA; V: TRBV14; D: NA; J: TRBJ2-5; DNA: TGTGCCAGCAGCCAAGGTCGCCAGACGGGGACCCAGTACTTC; CDR3: CASSQGRQTGTQYF
size: NA; V: TRBV4-3; D: NA; J: TRBJ2-7; DNA: TGCGCCAGCAGCCAAGATTGGGCCGGGGACTACGAGCAGTACTTC; CDR3: CASSQDWAGDYEQYF
size: few; V: TRBV30; D: NA; J: TRBJ2-2; DNA: TGTGCCTGGAGTGTTGGAGCGGGCGGCAACACCGGGGAGCTGTTTTTT; CDR3: CAWSVGAGGNTGELFF
size: few; V: TRBV27; D: NA; J: TRBJ1-2; DNA: TGTGCCAGCAGTGCGCGGTATCCCAGGGACTATGGCTACACCTTC; CDR3: CASSARYPRDYGYTF
size: NA; V: TRBV5-1; D: TRBD1; J: TRBJ1-1; DNA: TGCGCCAGCAGTCGAGGGACAGAGCGTGAAGCTTTCTTT; CDR3: CASSRGTEREAFF
size: NA; V: TRBV5-4; D: NA; J: TRBJ2-5; DNA: TGTGCCAGCAGCTCGCTTGGGGGCCAACAAGAGACCCAGTACTTC; CDR3: CASSSLGGQQETQYF
size: NA; V: TRBV9; D: TRBD2; J: TRBJ2-5; DNA: TGTGCCAGCAGCGTAGATTTCCGGGGCCGGGGGGGGGAGACCCAGTACTTC; CDR3: CASSVDFRGRGGETQYF
size: NA; V: TRBV5-4; D: NA; J: TRBJ1-1; DNA: TGTGCCAGCAGCCCTACCATAGACACTGAAGCTTTCTTT; CDR3: CASSPTIDTEAFF
size: NA; V: TRBV29-1; D: NA; J: TRBJ1-3; DNA: TGCAGCGTTGGTTTGGGGCACTCTGGAAACACCATATATTTT; CDR3: CSVGLGHSGNTIYF
size: few; V: TRBV29-1; D: NA; J: TRBJ2-5; DNA: TGCAGCGTTGAAGAGGAAAGGGTGGGAAGGGGAGAGACCCAGTACTTC; CDR3: CSVEEERVGRGETQYF
size: once; V: TRBV6-1; D: NA; J: TRBJ1-1; DNA: TGTGCCAGCAGGGAAGACAGGAACACTGAAGCTTTCTTT; CDR3: CASREDRNTEAFF
size: NA; V: TRBV28; D: TRBD1; J: TRBJ1-5; DNA: TGTGCCAGCAGTCACGGGACAGGGGGATTCAATCAGCCCCAGCATTTT; CDR3: CASSHGTGGFNQPQHF
size: NA; V: TRBV7-6; D: TRBD2; J: TRBJ2-1; DNA: TGTGCCAGCAGCCTAGGGACTAGCGGGAGATCCTACAATGAGCAGTTCTTC; CDR3: CASSLGTSGRSYNEQFF
size: few; V: TRBV2; D: TRBD1; J: TRBJ1-1; DNA: TGTGCCAGCATTTTTCAGGGGGCGTCCACTGAAGCTTTCTTT; CDR3: CASIFQGASTEAFF
size: NA; V: TRBV11-2; D: NA; J: TRBJ1-1; DNA: TGTGCCAGCAGCCGAGGGTACGATGAAGCTTTCTTT; CDR3: CASSRGYDEAFF
size: NA; V: TRBV6-6; D: NA; J: TRBJ1-6; DNA: TGTGCCAGCAGTTACCGAGACACAAATTCACCCCTCCACTTT; CDR3: CASSYRDTNSPLHF
size: NA; V: TRBV7-2; D: NA; J: TRBJ2-5; DNA: TGTGCCAGCAGCTTGAACCGACGACTAGTCGAAGAGACCCAGTACTTC; CDR3: CASSLNRRLVEETQYF
size: NA; V: TRBV7-8; D: NA; J: TRBJ2-1; DNA: TGTGCCAGCACCCGCGAGGGTAGCTCCTACAATGAGCAGTTCTTC; CDR3: CASTREGSSYNEQFF
size: NA; V: TRBV18; D: NA; J: TRBJ1-2; DNA: TGTGCCAGCTCAGTGGACAAAAACTATGGCTACACCTTC; CDR3: CASSVDKNYGYTF
size: NA; V: TRBV28; D: NA; J: TRBJ1-1; DNA: TGTGCCAGCAGTTTCTGGGGGCTGGACACTGAAGCTTTCTTT; CDR3: CASSFWGLDTEAFF
size: NA; V: TRBV30; D: TRBD2; J: TRBJ2-3; DNA: TGTGCCTTCCAGGCGACTAGCGAAACAGATACGCAGTATTTT; CDR3: CAFQATSETDTQYF
size: once; V: TRBV2; D: NA; J: TRBJ2-7; DNA: TGTGCCAGCAGCAGGGCCGCAAGCTACGAGCAGTACTTC; CDR3: CASSRAASYEQYF
size: NA; V: TRBV28; D: TRBD1; J: TRBJ1-2; DNA: TGTGCCAGCACCCTAGACAGGGTTCGTGGCTACACCTTC; CDR3: CASTLDRVRGYTF
size: NA; V: TRBV28; D: TRBD1; J: TRBJ1-5; DNA: TGTGCCAGCAGTCCCTTTTCGGGACAGGGAAGCTCTCAGCCCCAGCATTTT; CDR3: CASSPFSGQGSSQPQHF
size: NA; V: TRBV9; D: TRBD2; J: TRBJ2-7; DNA: TGTGCCAGCAGCGTAGGCGGCGGGGGGCCGGTATCCTACGAGCAGTACTTC; CDR3: CASSVGGGGPVSYEQYF
size: NA; V: TRBV29-1; D: NA; J: TRBJ2-3; DNA: TGCAGCGTCTCGACTGGAACAGATACGCAGTATTTT; CDR3: CSVSTGTDTQYF
size: NA; V: TRBV7-2; D: NA; J: TRBJ1-6; DNA: TGTGCCAGCAGCTTAGACTCAACAGGGAATTCACCCCTCCACTTT; CDR3: CASSLDSTGNSPLHF
size: once; V: TRBV19; D: TRBD1; J: TRBJ2-2; DNA: TGTGCCAGTAGTCCGACAGGGATCACCGGGGAGCTGTTTTTT; CDR3: CASSPTGITGELFF
size: NA; V: TRBV18; D: NA; J: TRBJ2-7; DNA: TGTGCCAGCTCACCTAGTCCGATCTCCTACGAGCAGTACTTC; CDR3: CASSPSPISYEQYF
size: NA; V: TRBV7-9; D: TRBD1; J: TRBJ2-1; DNA: TGTGCCAGCAGCTTTAGGACAGGGAAAGAGCAGTTCTTC; CDR3: CASSFRTGKEQFF
size: once; V: TRBV11-3; D: TRBD2; J: TRBJ2-1; DNA: TGTGCCAGTCCTCTTGGAGCGGGAGTATACAATGAGCAGTTCTTC; CDR3: CASPLGAGVYNEQFF
size: NA; V: TRBV7-9; D: TRBD1; J: TRBJ1-1; DNA: TGTGCCAGCAGCTTAGCGGACAGGGCATTGGCTTTCTTT; CDR3: CASSLADRALAFF